This entry is about one T cell receptor (beta chain). Its binding antigen is unknown. Nothing much larger sits one base from this clone, and base qualities are not available. The High Capacity cDNA Reverse Transcription Kit was used to reverse transcribe all of the isolated RNA, meaning that expressed TCRB transcripts were what got sequenced. Naive, central memory and regulatory T cell samples underwent deep immunoSEQ sequencing, averaging around 3.6 million total reads per sample. Sorted cells were lysed in RLT buffer, and RNA was extracted using DNase-treated RNeasy Micro or Mini kits according to cell number. To prevent cross-contamination, each cell subset was processed individually, whereas patient and healthy donor samples were processed jointly. The immunoSEQ multiplex PCR was used to amplify TCRB sequences from cDNA, yielding 87-bp fragments that span the CDR3 region. The amplicons were sequenced using the Illumina HiSeq platform. On the study's bioinformatics: PCR bias was computationally corrected using synthetic template baselines, reads within Hamming distance 2 were collapsed, and singletons that could not be merged were discarded. Reads were aligned against IMGT so that V, D and J genes, CDR3 length and insertions or deletions at six rearrangement sites could be assigned. Clonotype counts were normalized to sorted cell number within each subset before computing true diversity and Gini coefficients with the tcR R package. The overlap coefficient, calculated on TCRB nucleotide sequences, was used to quantify repertoire sharing. Sourced from immuneACCESS, this table was stored by TCRdb with only in-frame sequences that have V and J called. A share of the clones is absent; for the studies checked, an unresolved V gene accounts for under half, and the remainder has no known explanation. V, J and clone size are those of that table, while D and trimming were read from the DNA. This sample has about 150,000 clones in its table, and 10% of those were observed once. Together, the top ten hold approximately 0.5% of the sample.

Spanning cysteine to phenylalanine, the CDR3 consists of 15 amino acids. CDR3 DNA only is kept here, 45 bases in frame from base 1. From a lookup of the germline V gene (reference sequence), CDR1 and CDR2 are SGHAT and FQDESV. V is cut back by 6 bases and J by 1 base, with 5 bases in the junction unmatched. The sample is drawn from a study of beta chain features in type 1 diabetes (dated by TCRdb to 2017 to 2018). Notes on the research overall: Mean age, gender distribution, total cell number and subset yield were not different between patients and healthy donors. Across all samples, 90 million to 130 million sorted cells were examined, and cell number per subset correlated strongly with RNA yield. In the study, recently diagnosed type 1 diabetes patients and matched healthy donors were compared on the TCRB repertoires of their sorted circulating CD4+ T cell subsets. Regulatory and stem cell-like memory subsets were isolated from only 8 patients and 8 healthy donors, whereas naive and central memory subsets came from all 28 donors. The full study reports these points: Shorter templates might have been favored by PCR, but patient and control samples were amplified and corrected together, so both groups would have been affected equally by any skew. In all four CD4+ subsets, TCRB CDR3 length was moderately but significantly shorter in type 1 diabetes patients. HLA sub-analyses involved small numbers of individuals, so any influence of HLA type on TCRB rearrangement remained unresolved. Naive, central memory and regulatory TCRB repertoires appeared to be more alike among patients than among healthy donors. Fewer insertions and more nucleotide deletions at VDJ recombination sites were observed in patients with type 1 diabetes, implying thymic rearrangement abnormalities. Sequencing cDNA rather than genomic DNA could over-represent highly expressing activated cells, although activation and CD3 levels did not differ between groups.

Each donor gave one peripheral blood draw, roughly 110 mL on average, collected into heparinised tubes. Naive, central memory, regulatory and stem cell-like memory CD4+ T cells were sorted on a BD FACSAria II using a panel including CD45RO, CCR7, CD25, CD127, CD95 and CD27. Every sorted population had a purity above 95%. PBMCs were separated immediately by Lymphoprep density gradient centrifugation and were stained directly, without being cultured. So that batch effects would be minimized, each experiment stained and sorted samples in pairs, pairing one healthy donor with one patient. The source of this sequence is a man younger than 40 with type 1 diabetes. The sample comprised central memory CD4+ T cells from blood. The rearranged segments are TRBV11-1 and TRBJ2-7, with 11 central nucleotides matching TRBD2. The nucleotide sequence reads TGTGCCAGCAGTTACGGACTAGCGGGTTCCTACGAGCAGTACTTC. This sequence encodes CASSYGLAGSYEQYF.